The 14 T cell receptor beta chains in this list originate from one sample, sequenced in a study of T-cell reconstitution after alpha-beta-depleted transplantation in children. For TCRbeta, the library was prepared with unique molecular identifiers. TCRdb re-called the PCR reads through MiXCR, storing one row per CDR3 protein. Counted here are 380,000 or so distinct CDR3 sequences, roughly 14% occurring once; the ten biggest clones make up 3.5% to 4.5%. The sample consisted of PBMCs, taken from the stem cell graft. The receptors here all came from a human donor who donated a stem cell graft to a child with Fanconi anemia.

There are many counts of this clonotype. The J gene is TRBJ1-2, the V gene TRBV5-1; TRBD1 matches at 8 bases. Unmatched junction bases numbered 9, after V lost 4 bases and J lost 7 bases. The CDR3 has 14 amino acids. Germline assignment: CDR1 SGHRS and CDR2 YFSETQ. The CDR3 region is CASSALTGQGGYTF. CDR3 nucleotide sequence: TGCGCCAGCAGCGCGTTGACAGGACAGGGTGGCTACACCTTC.

This chain joins TRBV5-1 and TRBJ2-7, with 8 bases fitting TRBD1. The CDR3 is made up of 14 amino acids. The germline V gene has CDR1 SGHRS and CDR2 YFSETQ. V shed 3 bases and J 2 bases; nucleotides not matched to a gene: 4. CDR3 DNA: TGCGCCAGCAGCTCGACAGGGGATACCTACGAGCAGTACTTC. Amino acids: CASSSTGDTYEQYF. Full variable domain (rest looked up from reference TRBV5-1 and TRBJ2-7): KAGVTQTPRYLIKTRGQQVTLSCSPISGHRSVSWYQQTPGQGLQFLFEYFSETQRNKGNFPGRFSGRQFSNSRSEMNVSTLELGDSALYLCASSSTGDTYEQYFGPGTRLTVT.

The chain employs TRBV3-1 and TRBJ2-5; a weak D match, TRBD1 (6 bases). Germline values: CDR1 LGHDT, CDR2 YNNKEL (reference sequence). Trimming removed 1 base at V and 5 bases at J, with 20 bases between. CDR3 length: 17 residues. The CDR3 DNA is TGTGCCAGCAGCCAAGCAACCTCTGCCAGGGGCATGGAGACCCAGTACTTC. Protein product: CASSQATSARGMETQYF.

This clonotype has just a few counts. The chain carries TRBV6-1 and TRBJ2-1; D is possibly TRBD1 (5 bases). Trimming pared 4 bases from V and 5 bases from J, leaving 18 bases between. There are 16 residues in the CDR3. Per germline, CDR1 MNHNS and CDR2 SASEGT. CDR3 sequence reads: CASSASDTATDNEQFF. As DNA, the CDR3 is TGTGCCAGCAGTGCTTCGGACACCGCAACGGACAATGAGCAGTTCTTC.

The J gene is TRBJ1-6, the V gene TRBV7-8; no firm D call. Trimming shortened V by 2 bases and J by 10 bases, and 12 bases separated the two germline ends. The CDR3 is 14 residues long. From germline, CDR1 is SGHVS and CDR2 FQNEAQ. CDR3 region: CASSLIPGRSPLHF. The CDR3 DNA reads TGTGCCAGCAGCTTAATACCCGGAAGGTCACCCCTCCACTTT.

The V and J genes are TRBV9 and TRBJ2-7; TRBD1 agrees at 7 bases. The V segment lost 0 bases and the J segment 4 bases; nucleotides outside the gene matches: 7. CDR3 size: 15 residues. Germline CDR1 is SGDLS and CDR2 is YYNGEE. Here the CDR3 DNA reads TGTGCCAGCAGCGTAGGCGAGGGGGCCTTTTACGAGCAGTACTTC. Its protein product is CASSVGEGAFYEQYF.

The sample holds a few counts of this clonotype. The chain joins TRBV10-3 to TRBJ1-2, with unresolved D. Trimming stripped 4 bases from V and 3 bases from J, with 12 bases between. This CDR3 spans 14 amino acids. The germline gives CDR1 ENHRY, CDR2 SYGVKD. CDR3 amino acids: CAISAEFGYYGYTF. The DNA of the CDR3 is TGTGCCATCAGTGCCGAATTCGGGTACTATGGCTACACCTTC.

The chain couples TRBV6-6 to TRBJ1-2; 9 positions agree with TRBD1. Germline V gene lookup returns CDR1 MNHNY and CDR2 SVGAGI (reference sequence). V gave up 6 bases and J gave up 8 bases; unmatched junction bases: 7. This CDR3 region has 13 residues. For the CDR3, the DNA is TGTGCCAGCAGCTGGACAGGGGCGGAAGGCTACACCTTC. It specifies CASSWTGAEGYTF.

This rearrangement joins TRBV5-1 to TRBJ1-2, with D unresolved. The CDR3 consists of 17 residues. Germline V gene sequence: CDR1 SGHRS, CDR2 YFSETQ. Trimming pared 3 bases from V and 4 bases from J, leaving 22 bases between. DNA for the CDR3: TGCGCCAGCAGCTCGGCCAAACCACCAAGGGAGAGCTATGGCTACACCTTC. Translation gives CASSSAKPPRESYGYTF.

This clonotype appeared many times. The rearrangement joins TRBV7-2 to TRBJ1-1; TRBD1 agrees at 7 bases. The CDR3 contains 17 residues. Germline V gene lookup returns CDR1 SGHTA and CDR2 FQGNSA. V lost 4 bases, J lost 0 bases, and 11 bases stayed unmatched. The CDR3 protein is CASSSIRTGWMNTEAFF. In DNA, the CDR3 is TGTGCCAGCAGCTCCATTAGGACAGGTTGGATGAACACTGAAGCTTTCTTT.

This chain connects TRBV15 to TRBJ2-5, with D possibly TRBD2 on 6 matching bases. CDR3 length: 14 residues. The germline V and J ends were trimmed by 3 bases and 5 bases, with 13 bases remaining between them. In germline, CDR1 is LNHNV, CDR2 YYDKDF (reference sequence). DNA for the CDR3: TGTGCCACCAGCAGGGACACCAGCGGGGAGACCCAGTACTTC. This codes for CATSRDTSGETQYF.

The chain carries TRBV6-1 and TRBJ1-2; D not resolved. Germline V gene data show CDR1 as MNHNS and CDR2 as SASEGT. CDR3 length equals 16 residues. The V and J ends lost 2 bases and 3 bases respectively, with 16 bases between them. CDR3 sequence: CASSELGPSGDYGYTF. The CDR3 nucleotides are TGTGCCAGCAGTGAACTAGGACCATCAGGAGACTATGGCTACACCTTC.

This clonotype was seen repeatedly, ten times or more. This chain uses TRBV7-9 with TRBJ1-2, with D tentatively TRBD1 (5 bases). Trimming cost V 8 bases and J 2 bases, with 12 bases left between them. Per the germline V gene, CDR1 is SEHNR and CDR2 is FQNEAQ (reference sequence). This CDR3 spans 13 amino acids. As DNA, the CDR3 is TGTGCCAGCGACGGACACTCCAACTATGGCTACACCTTC. Encoded protein: CASDGHSNYGYTF.

V is TRBV5-1 and J is TRBJ2-5, with D possibly being TRBD2 (5 bases). Germline V gene data show CDR1 as SGHRS and CDR2 as YFSETQ. There are 14 residues in the CDR3. Trimming pared 3 bases from V and 4 bases from J, leaving 13 bases between. The CDR3 is CASSSDLNLETQYF. The CDR3 coding sequence is TGCGCCAGCAGCTCGGACTTGAATCTAGAGACCCAGTACTTC.